This TCR beta chain was documented in a study of OX40 agonist ivuxolimab in advanced cancers. J gave up 11 bases and V 5 bases, and 12 bases lay outside the gene matches. This CDR3 has 15 residues. Germline CDR1 and CDR2: MNHEY and SMNVEV (reference sequence). Sequenced by immunoSEQ multiplex PCR; TCRdb stores in-frame clones only, minus some. The table records some 64,000 clones, just over 90% of them present only once. The sequence derives from an adult with an advanced solid tumor such as melanoma, head and neck, liver or kidney cancer. The sample here was CD4+ or CD8+ T cells sorted from blood, taken in a trial of the OX40 agonist ivuxolimab. The rearrangement uses TRBV27 and TRBJ1-6, with 7 bases matching TRBD1. The CDR3 protein is CASSPQGVTGAPLHF. The CDR3 DNA is TGTGCCAGCAGTCCCCAGGGGGTTACGGGAGCACCCCTCCACTTT.